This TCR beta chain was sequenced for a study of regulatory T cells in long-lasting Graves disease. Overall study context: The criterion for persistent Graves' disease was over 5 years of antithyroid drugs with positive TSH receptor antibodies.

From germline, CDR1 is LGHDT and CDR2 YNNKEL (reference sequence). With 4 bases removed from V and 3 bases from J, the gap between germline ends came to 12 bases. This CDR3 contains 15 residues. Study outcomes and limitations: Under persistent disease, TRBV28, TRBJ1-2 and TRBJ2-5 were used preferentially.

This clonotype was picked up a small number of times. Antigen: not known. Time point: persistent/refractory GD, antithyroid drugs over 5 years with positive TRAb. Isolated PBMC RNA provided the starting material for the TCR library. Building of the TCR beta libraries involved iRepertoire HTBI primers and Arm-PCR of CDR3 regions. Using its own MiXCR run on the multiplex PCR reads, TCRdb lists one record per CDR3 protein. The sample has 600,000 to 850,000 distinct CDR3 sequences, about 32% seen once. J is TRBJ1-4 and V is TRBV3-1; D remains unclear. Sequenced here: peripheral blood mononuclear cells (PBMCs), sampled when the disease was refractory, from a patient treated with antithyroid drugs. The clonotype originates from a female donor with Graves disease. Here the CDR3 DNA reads TGTGCCAGCAGCCGGTCGGTATCCTCTAATGAAAAACTGTTTTTT. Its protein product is CASSRSVSSNEKLFF.